One sample yielded the 18 T cell receptor beta chains listed below, sequenced in a study of cytomegalovirus exposure and HLA in healthy donors. Primers included in the PCR were 60 Vbeta and 13 Jbeta primers. TCRdb's copy holds only in-frame clones and misses some; the assay was immunoSEQ multiplex PCR. Of approximately 150,000 clones listed, about 78% are singletons. Sequences were obtained from PBMCs. These receptors were taken from a woman aged 50 to 65 in good health and CMV-seropositive.

The V call is TRBV9, the J call TRBJ2-2; 11 bases fit TRBD1. Germline values: CDR1 SGDLS, CDR2 YYNGEE. V dropped 3 bases and J dropped 7; count of bases not matched to a gene: 2. The CDR3 has 14 residues. CDR3 amino acids: CASSGTGGGGELFF. The CDR3 DNA reads as TGTGCCAGCAGCGGGACAGGGGGCGGCGGGGAGCTGTTTTTT.

The V call is TRBV5-1, the J call TRBJ2-3, with TRBD2 identical over 9 bases. V gave up 1 base and J gave up 3 bases; unmatched junction bases: 3. This CDR3 has 15 amino acids. Germline loops: CDR1 SGHRS, CDR2 YFSETQ. The CDR3: CASSLILAGTDTQYF. The CDR3, as DNA: TGCGCCAGCAGCTTGATCCTAGCGGGGACAGATACGCAGTATTTT.

The chain uses TRBV5-4 and TRBJ2-3; 8 nucleotides line up with TRBD2. Germline assignment: CDR1 SGHNT and CDR2 YYREEE (reference sequence). There are 15 residues in the CDR3. After removal of 1 base from V and 5 bases from J, the junction contained 6 bases not matched to a gene. In DNA, the CDR3 is TGTGCCAGCAGCTTGCCGGGGGGGCAGGAAGATACGCAGTATTTT. Amino acids: CASSLPGGQEDTQYF. The whole variable domain, filled in from reference TRBV5-4 and TRBJ2-3, reads ETGVTQSPTHLIKTRGQQVTLRCSSQSGHNTVSWYQQALGQGPQFIFQYYREEENGRGNFPPRFSGLQFPNYSSELNVNALELDDSALYLCASSLPGGQEDTQYFGPGTRLTVL.

The chain is built from TRBV5-6 and TRBJ2-1, with 10 bases identical to TRBD2. CDR1 and CDR2 (germline): SGHDT, YYEEEE. The trim removed 3 bases at V and 7 bases at J, leaving 7 bases unmatched. The CDR3 consists of 15 residues. CDR3 amino acids: CASSSLAGKLNEQFF. CDR3 coding DNA: TGTGCCAGCAGCTCACTAGCGGGGAAGTTGAATGAGCAGTTCTTC.

The chain carries TRBV21-1 and TRBJ2-1; the D segment call TRBD1 is taken from the table without a DNA check. TRBV21-1 is reported as a pseudogene. The CDR3 has 13 residues. The CDR3 protein is CAIPRDRDNEQFF. The CDR3 region has the DNA TGTGCCATCCCCCGGGACAGGGACAATGAGCAGTTCTTC.

Only one count was recorded for this clone. The rearrangement joins TRBV6-6 to TRBJ2-1; D possibly corresponds to TRBD2 (5 bases). CDR1 is MNHNY and CDR2 is SVGAGI in the germline V gene (reference sequence). V gave up 2 bases and J gave up 1 base, with 6 bases separating them. CDR3 length: 14 amino acids. The CDR3 DNA follows: TGTGCCAGCAGTTACGAGGGATCCTACAATGAGCAGTTCTTC. This sequence encodes CASSYEGSYNEQFF.

This chain joins TRBV5-4 and TRBJ2-1, with a tentative D call TRBD1 (6 bases). The CDR3 has 15 residues. The germline CDR1 and CDR2 sequences are SGHNT and YYREEE (reference sequence). Trimming shortened V by 0 bases and J by 4 bases, and 11 bases separated the two germline ends. The DNA for the CDR3 is TGTGCCAGCAGCTTGGACAGGGTGGGGTACAATGAGCAGTTCTTC. Residues: CASSLDRVGYNEQFF.

This chain uses TRBV5-1 with TRBJ2-7; possibly TRBD1 for D (6 bases). In germline, CDR1 is SGHRS, CDR2 YFSETQ. The V end lost 0 bases, the J end lost 3 bases, and 16 bases lay between the germline ends. The CDR3 runs to 16 residues. For the CDR3, the DNA is TGCGCCAGCAGCTTGGACTGGGGAGACAGGAACTACGAGCAGTACTTC. This gives the protein CASSLDWGDRNYEQYF.

V gene TRBV7-5 combines with J gene TRBJ1-5; no check of the table's D call, TRBD1, against the DNA was made. TRBV7-5 is a recognized pseudogene. CDR3 size: 16 residues. CDR3 sequence reads: CARSPLGDRTNQPQHF. DNA for the CDR3: TGTGCCAGAAGCCCCCTCGGGGACAGGACAAATCAGCCCCAGCATTTT.

The J gene is TRBJ2-7, the V gene TRBV4-2; 11 nucleotides agree with TRBD1. Per the germline V gene, CDR1 is LGHNA and CDR2 is YNFKEQ. The CDR3 has 16 amino acids. The J segment lost 9 bases and the V segment lost 1 base, leaving 11 bases of the junction unmatched. This CDR3 reads CASSQGPGTGGGGQYF. In DNA form, the CDR3 reads TGTGCCAGCAGCCAAGGGCCTGGGACAGGGGGTGGCGGGCAGTACTTC.

This clone has only one observation. The chain has TRBV10-3 and TRBJ2-2, with TRBD1 as a possible D gene (5 bases). The CDR3 is made up of 17 amino acids. Trimming took off 5 bases at V and 1 base at J, with 17 bases between the two ends. Germline CDR1 and CDR2: ENHRY and SYGVKD. As DNA, the CDR3 is TGTGCCATCAGTCCCCGGGTGGGGCAGGGGAACACCGGGGAGCTGTTTTTT. Translating it yields CAISPRVGQGNTGELFF.

The CDR3 DNA reads TGTGCCAGCACTCCCATGGGGCGGAGCAATCAGCCCCAGCATTTT. Translated: CASTPMGRSNQPQHF. The chain uses TRBV6-6 and TRBJ1-5, with D possibly TRBD1 on 5 matching bases. Trimming pared 7 bases from V and 1 base from J, leaving 14 bases between. The CDR3 totals 15 residues. Germline V gene data show CDR1 as MNHNY and CDR2 as SVGAGI (reference sequence).

The chain uses TRBV30 and TRBJ2-2; 7 bases line up with TRBD1. The J segment lost 5 bases and the V segment lost 8 bases, leaving 5 bases of the junction unmatched. In germline, CDR1 is GTSNPN, CDR2 SVGIG (reference sequence). The CDR3 extends over 12 amino acids. The CDR3 reads CAKGAGTGELFF. The CDR3 region has the DNA TGTGCCAAGGGGGCCGGAACCGGGGAGCTGTTTTTT.

The chain is built from TRBV7-8 and TRBJ1-1; 7 bases line up with TRBD1. The ends lost 5 bases at V and 10 bases at J; junction bases unmatched: 10. CDR3 length: 13 amino acids. CDR1 is SGHVS and CDR2 is FQNEAQ in the germline V gene. CDR3 nucleotide sequence: TGTGCCAGCAGCGCCCGGTTCGACAGGGTAGCTTTCTTT. This codes for CASSARFDRVAFF.

The rearrangement uses TRBV11-1 and TRBJ1-3, with TRBD1 matching over 7 bases. The CDR3 runs 15 residues. Germline loops: CDR1 SGHAT, CDR2 FQDESV (reference sequence). J was trimmed by 2 bases and V by 3 bases; bases with no gene match: 4. The chain's CDR3 is CASSLTGSPGNTIYF. CDR3 DNA sequence: TGTGCCAGCAGCTTGACAGGGTCTCCTGGAAACACCATATATTTT.

Concerning this clone: The junction shows a germline mismatch at one end, possibly a read error. This specimen includes other DNA sequences encoding the same CDR3. The V gene is TRBV7-8, the J gene TRBJ1-2, with D perhaps TRBD1 (5 bases). The CDR3 sequence is 14 residues long. Germline values: CDR1 SGHVS, CDR2 FQNEAQ. CDR3 bases: TGCGCCAGCAGCTTTTCACAGGTTGTTAGTGGCTACACCTTC. Protein sequence: CASSFSQVVSGYTF.

This sequence joins TRBV4-1 and TRBJ1-6; D call uncertain. The germline CDR1 and CDR2 sequences are MGHRA and YSYEKL. The ends were cut back, 3 bases at V and 14 bases at J, with 14 bases in the middle. The CDR3 covers 13 residues. CDR3 loop: CASSQGSSPALHF. The CDR3, as DNA: TGCGCCAGCAGCCAGGGCAGCTCCCCAGCCCTCCACTTT.

J is TRBJ1-6 and V is TRBV29-1; a possible D gene is TRBD1 (6 bases). Trimming removed 4 bases from V and 7 bases from J, with 11 bases in between. Per germline, CDR1 SQVTM and CDR2 ANQGSEA. The CDR3 is 13 amino acids. CDR3 residues: CSVGTARNSPLHF. The DNA for the CDR3 is TGCAGCGTTGGGACAGCACGGAATTCACCCCTCCACTTT.